The 28 T cell receptor beta chains in this list originate from one sample, sequenced in a study of blood T cells in healthy people across ages. Through a sample-barcoded 5' primer and a J-beta primer mix, a second PCR was run for roughly 6 to 12 cycles. TCRdb re-called the 5' RACE reads with MiXCR, one entry per CDR3 protein. The sample consists of approximately 800,000 distinct CDR3 sequences, about 26% of them appearing once. In addition, the sample was reused for a study of T cells of mothers and their children.

Sequencing was done on a sample of blood. The origin of the receptors is a boy younger than 18 in good health.

This clonotype was seen a few times. This chain connects TRBV7-3 to TRBJ2-3; unclear D gene. Trimming took 0 bases from V and 2 from J, leaving 9 bases between them. CDR3 length equals 15 residues. CDR1 and CDR2 (germline): SGHTA, FQGTGA. In nucleotides, the CDR3 is TGTGCCAGCAGCTTAACGGCAGCTAACACAGATACGCAGTATTTT. Amino acid sequence: CASSLTAANTDTQYF.

The J gene is TRBJ1-6, the V gene TRBV28; no definite D call. The length of the CDR3 is 15 residues. V lost 5 bases, J lost 9 bases, and 17 bases lay in between. Germline V gene sequence: CDR1 MDHEN, CDR2 SYDVKM. This CDR3 reads CASSPWPAVGSPLHF. The DNA of the CDR3 is TGTGCCAGCAGTCCCTGGCCGGCAGTAGGTTCACCCCTCCACTTT.

For this clonotype: The germline gene is not matched at one end of the junction; a read error may be the cause. This chain links TRBV4-1 with TRBJ1-2; D might be TRBD1 (5 bases). In germline, CDR1 is MGHRA, CDR2 YSYEKL. This CDR3 has 14 residues. The CDR3 spells CASTWGGEDYGCTF. The DNA of the CDR3 is TGCGCCAGCACCTGGGGCGGGGAGGACTATGGCTGCACCTTC.

This clonotype was found a few times. The genes are TRBV3-1 and TRBJ2-5, with 8 nucleotides matching TRBD1. The length of the CDR3 is 15 residues. J lost 7 bases, V lost 4 bases, and 11 bases had no gene match. CDR1 and CDR2 from the germline V gene are LGHDT and YNNKEL (reference sequence). CDR3 sequence (DNA): TGTGCCAGCAGCCTCGCTGGACAGGGTTCAGGGACCCAGTACTTC. This encodes CASSLAGQGSGTQYF.

This clonotype was observed a handful of times. V usage is TRBV28 and J usage is TRBJ2-7, with D perhaps matching TRBD1 (6 bases). The V end lost 6 bases, the J end lost 7 bases, and 19 bases lay between the germline ends. The CDR3 has 14 residues. The germline gives CDR1 MDHEN, CDR2 SYDVKM. This CDR3 is CASRGPGTIREQYF. The DNA of the CDR3 is TGTGCCAGCAGGGGGCCAGGGACAATTCGGGAGCAGTACTTC.

The chain recombines TRBV12-3 or TRBV12-4 with TRBJ2-6; 9 positions agree with TRBD1. V was pared by 6 bases and J by 2 bases, with 8 bases of the junction left unmatched. The CDR3 sequence is 17 residues long. For the CDR3, the DNA is TGTGCCAGCAGCCCCGGGACAGGGATAACTGGGGCCAACGTCCTGACTTTC. Its protein product is CASSPGTGITGANVLTF.

The chain is built from TRBV21-1 and TRBJ2-5; TRBD2 is taken as the D call from the table, unchecked against the DNA. TRBV21-1 constitutes a pseudogene. The CDR3 is 15 amino acids. This CDR3 reads CASSKPAPTEETQYF. DNA of the CDR3: TGTGCCAGCAGCAAACCCGCACCCACCGAAGAGACCCAGTACTTC.

J is TRBJ2-7 and V is TRBV10-3; 8 bases fit TRBD1. V was clipped by 7 bases and J by 5 bases; unmatched bases: 4. Germline V gives CDR1 ENHRY, CDR2 SYGVKD. The CDR3 runs to 12 residues. DNA for the CDR3: TGTGCCATCACTCCGACAGGGGACGAGCAGTACTTC. Protein sequence: CAITPTGDEQYF.

This clonotype was counted between two and nine times. The chain links TRBV18 to TRBJ2-5; TRBD2 might be the D (6 bases). The CDR3 is 16 amino acids. V gave up 1 base and J gave up 0 bases, with 12 bases separating them. Germline V CDR1 and CDR2: KGHSH, LQKENI. The CDR3 coding sequence is TGTGCCAGCTCACCACGTCTAGCGAGGAACCAAGAGACCCAGTACTTC. Translation: CASSPRLARNQETQYF.

This clonotype was counted many times. The chain employs TRBV7-2 and TRBJ2-5, with TRBD2 identical over 9 bases. V was pared by 5 bases and J by 2 bases, with 6 bases of the junction left unmatched. Looked up from germline, CDR1 is SGHTA and CDR2 is FQGNSA. This CDR3 is 15 amino acids long. CDR3 nucleotide sequence: TGTGCCAGCAGCCGCCCAGCGGGGGGACAAGAGACCCAGTACTTC. Its translation: CASSRPAGGQETQYF.

The table lists this clonotype with a few counts. This sequence joins TRBV4-1 and TRBJ2-5; D perhaps matches TRBD2 (6 bases). The CDR3 extends over 15 amino acids. V was clipped by 0 bases and J by 7 bases, with 15 bases between them. Germline values: CDR1 MGHRA, CDR2 YSYEKL. The CDR3 loop is CASSQDWRGVGTQYF. The CDR3 nucleotides are TGCGCCAGCAGCCAAGATTGGAGGGGCGTGGGGACCCAGTACTTC.

This clonotype was detected only a few times. The chain has TRBV7-3 and TRBJ2-1; a possible D gene is TRBD2 (7 bases). V dropped 2 bases and J dropped 3 bases, with 11 bases sitting between them. This CDR3 comprises 15 residues. The germline V gene has CDR1 SGHTA and CDR2 FQGTGA. The CDR3 region has the DNA TGTGCCAGCAGCTTAGCGGGGGACAACTACAATGAGCAGTTCTTC. Translating it yields CASSLAGDNYNEQFF.

The chain has TRBV29-1 and TRBJ2-3; D perhaps matches TRBD1 (6 bases). The germline V gene has CDR1 SQVTM and CDR2 ANQGSEA. V lost 6 bases, J lost 2 bases, and 12 bases lay in between. The CDR3 sequence is 13 residues long. The CDR3 here is CSVDDRFTDTQYF. CDR3 sequence (DNA): TGCAGCGTGGACGACAGGTTCACAGATACGCAGTATTTT.

In this sample, this clonotype turned up a few times. Here the CDR3 reads CSARRPEANTGELFF. DNA for the CDR3: TGCAGTGCTAGACGGCCGGAAGCGAACACCGGGGAGCTGTTTTTT. The gene calls are TRBV20-1 and TRBJ2-2; no clear D. This CDR3 is built from 15 residues. The germline CDR1 and CDR2 sequences are DFQATT and SNEGSKA (reference sequence). The V gene lost 2 bases and the J gene lost 0 bases, with 10 bases spanning the gap.

This clonotype appeared a few times. The CDR3 DNA reads as TGCGCCAGCAGCGGCGGGGAGGGCACAGATACGCAGTATTTT. This encodes CASSGGEGTDTQYF. The chain has TRBV5-1 and TRBJ2-3, with D perhaps matching TRBD2 (6 bases). V was cut by 4 bases and J by 1 base, with 10 bases left in between. CDR3 length: 14 amino acids. Germline CDR1 is SGHRS and CDR2 is YFSETQ.

This clonotype has a handful of counts. The germline gene is not matched at one end of the junction; a read error may be the cause. The V gene is TRBV15, the J gene TRBJ2-1; TRBD1 might be the D (5 bases). The CDR3 contains 13 residues. Germline CDR1 reads LNHNV; CDR2 reads YYDKDF (reference sequence). Here the CDR3 DNA reads TGTGCCACCAGCAGTAAGGGGCCGTATCTGGAGTACTTC. Its protein product is CATSSKGPYLEYF.

The genes are TRBV7-9 and TRBJ2-5, with 8 bases lining up with TRBD2. This CDR3 is built from 14 residues. CDR1 and CDR2 from the germline V gene are SEHNR and FQNEAQ (reference sequence). V was clipped by 4 bases and J by 5 bases; unmatched bases: 6. CDR3 bases: TGTGCCAGCAGCTCCCCGGGGGGGCGGGAGACCCAGTACTTC. Translation gives CASSSPGGRETQYF.

The rearrangement uses TRBV9 and TRBJ2-7; D unresolved. The CDR3 is made up of 15 amino acids. Germline CDR1 SGDLS, CDR2 YYNGEE. The V end was cut by 4 bases, the J end by 4 bases, with 18 bases between. The chain's CDR3 is CASSPRTSSAYEQYF. The CDR3 nucleotides read TGTGCCAGCAGCCCCAGGACCTCTTCCGCTTACGAGCAGTACTTC.

The J gene is TRBJ1-4, the V gene TRBV5-1, with 7 bases matching TRBD1. CDR3 size: 15 residues. Trimming removed 4 bases from V and 2 bases from J; junction bases left unmatched: 5. Per germline, CDR1 SGHRS and CDR2 YFSETQ. CDR3 residues: CASSPMTGTNEKLFF. CDR3 DNA sequence: TGCGCCAGCAGCCCTATGACAGGGACTAATGAAAAACTGTTTTTT. Based on the CDR3 plus reference TRBV5-1 and TRBJ1-4, the full variable domain is KAGVTQTPRYLIKTRGQQVTLSCSPISGHRSVSWYQQTPGQGLQFLFEYFSETQRNKGNFPGRFSGRQFSNSRSEMNVSTLELGDSALYLCASSPMTGTNEKLFFGSGTQLSVL.

The V call is TRBV9, the J call TRBJ2-1; D gene uncertain. CDR3 length: 15 residues. With 0 bases removed from V and 4 bases from J, the gap between germline ends came to 11 bases. The germline CDR1 and CDR2 sequences are SGDLS and YYNGEE. DNA for the CDR3: TGTGCCAGCAGCGTAGGGGCAGGAGAGTACAATGAGCAGTTCTTC. It specifies CASSVGAGEYNEQFF.

The chain is built from TRBV28 and TRBJ1-2; D is ambiguous. The CDR3 contains 15 residues. Germline V CDR1 and CDR2: MDHEN, SYDVKM. The V and J ends lost 2 bases and 1 base respectively, with 11 bases between them. The CDR3, as DNA: TGTGCCAGCAGTTTACCCCGACGGGGTAACTATGGCTACACCTTC. Its protein is CASSLPRRGNYGYTF.

The chain uses TRBV20-1 and TRBJ2-5; no clear D gene. The V gene's germline CDR1 is DFQATT and CDR2 SNEGSKA (reference sequence). CDR3 length: 11 residues. V was cut by 5 bases and J by 7 bases, with 11 bases left in between. CDR3: CSAGTKGTQYF. Written as DNA, the CDR3 is TGCAGTGCTGGTACGAAAGGGACCCAGTACTTC.

Of note for this clonotype: A junction end diverges from the germline sequence, so it may reflect a read error. V and J are TRBV7-9 and TRBJ2-6; D is perhaps TRBD1 (5 bases). The length of the CDR3 is 18 residues. The germline gives CDR1 SEHNR, CDR2 FQNEAQ (reference sequence). CDR3 nucleotides: TGTGCCAGCAGCCAAAAAGGGGTCCAGTACGCTGGGGCCAACGTCCCGACTTTC. Protein sequence: CASSQKGVQYAGANVPTF.

J is TRBJ2-7 and V is TRBV28; unclear D gene. Germline CDR1 and CDR2: MDHEN and SYDVKM. The CDR3 sequence is 16 residues long. Between the trimmed V and J ends, which lost 3 bases and 0 bases, there was a span of 15 bases. CDR3 nucleotide sequence: TGTGCCAGCAGTTTGGGCGGAAGGCCGGGCTCCTACGAGCAGTACTTC. Residues: CASSLGGRPGSYEQYF.

This clonotype was counted a few times. The V gene is TRBV12-3 or TRBV12-4, the J gene TRBJ1-5, with TRBD1 identical over 8 bases. V was pared by 5 bases and J by 6 bases, with 12 bases of the junction left unmatched. This CDR3 comprises 16 residues. CDR3 sequence: CASSAQRTGRSQPQHF. The CDR3 DNA sequence: TGTGCCAGCAGTGCTCAGAGGACAGGGAGAAGTCAGCCCCAGCATTTT.

This clonotype was recorded a few times. V is TRBV29-1 and J is TRBJ2-3; D is ambiguous. V was shortened by 7 bases and J by 0 bases, with 17 bases between the two germline ends. Germline loops: CDR1 SQVTM, CDR2 ANQGSEA. The CDR3 is 15 amino acids. The DNA of the CDR3 is TGCAGCGCTTCAGGTCCGGGTTTTAGCACAGATACGCAGTATTTT. This encodes CSASGPGFSTDTQYF.

This clonotype has just a few counts. The rearrangement links TRBV28 to TRBJ1-1; 8 bases match TRBD1. This CDR3 region has 15 residues. CDR1 MDHEN and CDR2 SYDVKM come from the germline V gene. The junction had 10 bases not matched to a gene; V was cut back by 5 bases and J by 5 bases. The CDR3 spells CASSLSWTGRTEAFF. CDR3 DNA sequence: TGTGCCAGCAGTCTTTCCTGGACAGGGAGGACTGAAGCTTTCTTT.

This chain links TRBV7-6 with TRBJ2-5, with D perhaps assigned TRBD1 or TRBD2 (5 bases each). Between the trimmed V and J ends, which lost 2 bases and 3 bases, there was a span of 10 bases. The germline gives CDR1 SGHVS, CDR2 FNYEAQ. This CDR3 has 14 residues. The CDR3 bases are TGTGCCAGCAGCTTATTAGGGGAGAAAGAGACCCAGTACTTC. Encoded protein: CASSLLGEKETQYF.